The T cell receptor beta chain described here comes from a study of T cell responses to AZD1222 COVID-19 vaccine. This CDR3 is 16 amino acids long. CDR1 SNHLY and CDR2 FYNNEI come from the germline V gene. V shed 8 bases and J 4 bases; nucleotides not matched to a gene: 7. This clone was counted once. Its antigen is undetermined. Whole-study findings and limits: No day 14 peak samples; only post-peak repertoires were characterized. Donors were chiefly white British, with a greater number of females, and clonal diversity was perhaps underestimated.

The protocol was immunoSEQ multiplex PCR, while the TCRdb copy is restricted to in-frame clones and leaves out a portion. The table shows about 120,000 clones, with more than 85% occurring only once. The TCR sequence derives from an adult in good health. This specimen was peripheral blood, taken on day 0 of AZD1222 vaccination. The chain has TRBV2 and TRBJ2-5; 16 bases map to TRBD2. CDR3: CASSGTSGGALETQYF. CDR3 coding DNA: TGTGCCAGCTCCGGGACTAGCGGGGGGGCCCTAGAGACCCAGTACTTC.